Each of the 17 T cell receptor beta chains below was sequenced from the same sample in a study of blood T cell repertoires in COVID-19. Method: immunoSEQ multiplex PCR; TCRdb's copy keeps in-frame clones and lacks some. The table has over 150,000 clones, about 73% seen once. Sequencing was carried out using peripheral blood. These TCRs come from an elderly man with acute or convalescent COVID-19.

The chain couples TRBV7-9 to TRBJ1-3, with D maybe TRBD1 (5 bases). Trimming removed 6 bases at V and 2 bases at J, with 17 bases between. The CDR3 runs to 16 residues. Germline V lookup: CDR1 SEHNR, CDR2 FQNEAQ (reference sequence). CDR3 protein: CASSFEPGRAGNTIYF. In DNA form, the CDR3 reads TGTGCCAGCAGTTTCGAACCCGGCAGGGCTGGAAACACCATATATTTT.

V is TRBV27 and J is TRBJ1-2; D is undetermined. The CDR3 covers 13 residues. The ends were cut back, 2 bases at V and 3 bases at J, with 7 bases in the middle. Germline CDR1 reads MNHEY; CDR2 reads SMNVEV (reference sequence). The CDR3 DNA follows: TGTGCCAGCAGTTTAAGCAGGTACTATGGCTACACCTTC. It translates to CASSLSRYYGYTF.

The chain links TRBV6-7 to TRBJ2-7; the match to TRBD2 covers 11 bases. TRBV6-7 is known as an ORF, though its function is uncertain. With V trimmed by 2 bases and J by 6 bases, 6 bases remained unmatched. CDR3 length: 15 amino acids. The CDR3 loop reads CASSYDTSGGSEQYF. CDR3 sequence (DNA): TGTGCCAGCAGTTACGATACTAGCGGGGGATCCGAGCAGTACTTC.

This clone was observed a few times. The V and J genes are TRBV11-2 and TRBJ2-2; TRBD1 agrees at 10 bases. The CDR3 consists of 16 residues. J was trimmed by 6 bases and V by 5 bases; bases with no gene match: 9. Germline assignment: CDR1 SGHAT and CDR2 FQNNGV. The CDR3 sequence: CASSLRQGAVAGELFF. The CDR3 DNA is TGTGCCAGCAGCCTCCGACAGGGGGCGGTTGCCGGGGAGCTGTTTTTT.

The genes are TRBV6-5 and TRBJ1-1; D is possibly TRBD1 (5 bases). Germline assignment: CDR1 MNHEY and CDR2 SVGAGI. The V and J ends lost 2 bases and 0 bases respectively, with 13 bases between them. This CDR3 has 16 residues. The CDR3 bases are TGTGCCAGCAGTTACCGCTCCAGGGCTCTGAACACTGAAGCTTTCTTT. Encoded protein: CASSYRSRALNTEAFF.

This chain links TRBV5-5 with TRBJ2-1; D might be TRBD1 (5 bases). Germline V gene lookup returns CDR1 SGHKS and CDR2 YYEKEE (reference sequence). V was pared by 0 bases and J by 2 bases, with 9 bases between. The CDR3 totals 15 residues. CDR3 nucleotide sequence: TGTGCCAGCAGCTTGGGACAGCAAACCTACAATGAGCAGTTCTTC. Translating it yields CASSLGQQTYNEQFF.

The gene calls are TRBV21-1 and TRBJ2-5; the table's D call TRBD2 went unverified against the DNA. TRBV21-1 is deemed a pseudogene. This CDR3 contains 17 residues. The CDR3 DNA is TGTGCCAGCAGCAAAGCCCTATGGCAGGCGGCGGGAGAGACCCAGTACTTC. It yields the protein CASSKALWQAAGETQYF.

This chain links TRBV2 with TRBJ1-2, with D perhaps matching TRBD1 (5 bases). From germline, CDR1 is SNHLY and CDR2 FYNNEI. This CDR3 is 13 amino acids long. V dropped 6 bases and J dropped 3 bases, with 11 bases sitting between them. This CDR3 is CASSQTADYGYTF. In DNA form, the CDR3 reads TGTGCCAGCAGCCAGACAGCAGACTATGGCTACACCTTC.

This rearrangement joins TRBV7-8 to TRBJ2-7; D is perhaps TRBD2 (6 bases). Germline V gives CDR1 SGHVS, CDR2 FQNEAQ. The V end lost 4 bases, the J end lost 6 bases, and 10 bases lay between the germline ends. The length of the CDR3 is 12 residues. The CDR3 DNA reads as TGTGCCAGCAGCTCGACTAGTGCCGAGCAGTACGTC. Amino acid sequence: CASSSTSAEQYV.

This sequence joins TRBV29-1 and TRBJ1-1, with TRBD1 identical over 7 bases. The V gene's germline CDR1 is SQVTM and CDR2 ANQGSEA. V shed 7 bases, J shed 0 bases, and the junction held 5 bases outside the gene matches. The CDR3 runs 13 residues. CDR3 region: CSATTGMNTEAFF. DNA for the CDR3: TGCAGCGCAACGACAGGGATGAACACTGAAGCTTTCTTT.

This clone was seen only once. The chain links TRBV19 to TRBJ1-5; 7 bases are shared with TRBD1. CDR1 and CDR2 from the germline V gene are LNHDA and SQIVND (reference sequence). Trimming at V came to 7 bases and at J to 0 bases, leaving 12 bases not matched to a gene. CDR3 size: 17 residues. The CDR3 spells CASTRQGIPNSNQPQHF. Written as DNA, the CDR3 is TGTGCCAGTACGAGACAGGGTATACCGAATAGCAATCAGCCCCAGCATTTT.

The CDR3 sequence is CASSLSGGALIEQFF. The CDR3 DNA sequence: TGTGCCAGCAGCCTTAGCGGGGGGGCTCTTATTGAGCAGTTCTTC. V is TRBV7-8 and J is TRBJ2-1; 11 bases align to TRBD2. Germline V gene lookup returns CDR1 SGHVS and CDR2 FQNEAQ. The CDR3 is 15 amino acids. V shed 5 bases and J 9 bases; nucleotides not matched to a gene: 9.

The chain links TRBV15 to TRBJ1-2, with D possibly being TRBD1 (5 bases). From germline, CDR1 is LNHNV and CDR2 YYDKDF (reference sequence). Trimming removed 3 bases at V and 4 bases at J, with 21 bases between. This CDR3 has 17 amino acids. CDR3 region: CATSRGGGIGLRYGYTF. The CDR3 nucleotides read TGTGCCACCAGCAGGGGCGGGGGGATTGGGTTACGCTATGGCTACACCTTC.

The rearrangement joins TRBV11-2 to TRBJ2-2; possibly TRBD1 for D (6 bases). Deletions cut 2 bases from V and 8 bases from J, with 12 bases between. Germline V gene lookup returns CDR1 SGHAT and CDR2 FQNNGV. This CDR3 is 14 amino acids long. The chain's CDR3 is CASSLTHRVGELFF. In DNA, the CDR3 is TGTGCCAGCAGCTTAACCCACAGGGTTGGGGAGCTGTTTTTT. Full variable domain (missing parts from reference TRBV11-2 and TRBJ2-2): EAGVAQSPRYKIIEKRQSVAFWCNPISGHATLYWYQQILGQGPKLLIQFQNNGVVDDSQLPKDRFSAERLKGVDSTLKIQPAKLEDSAVYLCASSLTHRVGELFFGEGSRLTVL.

The chain recombines TRBV5-4 with TRBJ2-2; perhaps TRBD1 as D (5 bases). V was shortened by 4 bases and J by 5 bases, with 9 bases between the two germline ends. The CDR3 loop spans 13 amino acids. Germline V CDR1 and CDR2: SGHNT, YYREEE (reference sequence). The CDR3 loop reads CASSRRQTGELFF. CDR3 in DNA: TGTGCCAGCAGCCGACGACAGACCGGGGAGCTGTTTTTT. The complete variable domain, with remaining parts taken from reference TRBV5-4 and TRBJ2-2, reads ETGVTQSPTHLIKTRGQQVTLRCSSQSGHNTVSWYQQALGQGPQFIFQYYREEENGRGNFPPRFSGLQFPNYSSELNVNALELDDSALYLCASSRRQTGELFFGEGSRLTVL.

Remarks on this clone: At one of its ends the junction is not consistent with the germline gene, which may arise from a read error. The chain carries TRBV7-3 and TRBJ2-7; 7 positions agree with TRBD1. Germline assignment: CDR1 SGHTA and CDR2 FQGTGA. This CDR3 is built from 14 residues. CDR3 protein: CASSLTGARSEQYF. As DNA, the CDR3 is TGTGCCAGCAGCCTAACAGGGGCTAGGTCCGAGCAGTACTTC. The variable domain in full, with the rest retrieved from reference TRBV7-3 and TRBJ2-7, is GAGVSQTPSNKVTEKGKYVELRCDPISGHTALYWYRQSLGQGPEFLIYFQGTGAADDSGLPNDRFFAVRPEGSVSTLKIQRTERGDSAVYLCASSLTGARSEQYFGPGTRLTVT.

The chain joins TRBV5-1 to TRBJ2-3, with a tentative D call TRBD2 (5 bases). V lost 4 bases to trimming and J lost 2 bases, with 11 bases between them. The CDR3 loop spans 14 amino acids. The germline CDR1 and CDR2 sequences are SGHRS and YFSETQ. CDR3 amino acids: CASSAGQTTDTQYF. The CDR3 DNA reads TGCGCCAGCAGCGCGGGTCAAACCACAGATACGCAGTATTTT.